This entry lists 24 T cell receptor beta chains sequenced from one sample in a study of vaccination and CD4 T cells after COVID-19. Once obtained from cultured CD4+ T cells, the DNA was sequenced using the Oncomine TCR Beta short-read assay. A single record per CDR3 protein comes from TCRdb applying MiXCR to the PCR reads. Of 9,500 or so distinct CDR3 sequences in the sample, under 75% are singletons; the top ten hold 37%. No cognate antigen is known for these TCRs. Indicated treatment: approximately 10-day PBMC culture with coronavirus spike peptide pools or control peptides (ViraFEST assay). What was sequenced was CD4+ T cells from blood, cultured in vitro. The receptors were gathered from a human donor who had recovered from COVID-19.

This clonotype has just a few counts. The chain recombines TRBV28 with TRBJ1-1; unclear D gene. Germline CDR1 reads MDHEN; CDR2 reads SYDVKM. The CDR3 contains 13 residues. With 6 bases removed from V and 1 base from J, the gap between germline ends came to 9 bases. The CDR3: CASSYMGNTEAFF. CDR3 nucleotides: TGTGCCAGCAGCTATATGGGGAACACTGAAGCTTTCTTT.

DNA of the CDR3: TGTGCCAGCAGTCAATCCGGGGCCGAATCTCTCTATGGCTACACCTTC. Translated: CASSQSGAESLYGYTF. This rearrangement joins TRBV28 to TRBJ1-2; TRBD1 might be the D (5 bases). Germline CDR1 MDHEN, CDR2 SYDVKM. V dropped 5 bases and J dropped 4 bases, with 20 bases sitting between them. The CDR3 extends over 16 amino acids.

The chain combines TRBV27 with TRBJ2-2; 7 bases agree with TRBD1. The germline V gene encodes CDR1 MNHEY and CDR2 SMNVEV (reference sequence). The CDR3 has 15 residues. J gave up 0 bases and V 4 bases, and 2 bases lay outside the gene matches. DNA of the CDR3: TGTGCCAGCAGTTGGGGACAGACGAACACCGGGGAGCTGTTTTTT. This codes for CASSWGQTNTGELFF.

For the CDR3, the DNA is TGCAGTGCTAGCACCGGGGTGAGCTATGGCTACACCTTC. It yields the protein CSASTGVSYGYTF. The rearrangement links TRBV20-1 to TRBJ1-2; no definite D call. Germline V lookup: CDR1 DFQATT, CDR2 SNEGSKA (reference sequence). The CDR3 extends over 13 amino acids. V lost 3 bases to trimming and J lost 4 bases, with 12 bases between them.

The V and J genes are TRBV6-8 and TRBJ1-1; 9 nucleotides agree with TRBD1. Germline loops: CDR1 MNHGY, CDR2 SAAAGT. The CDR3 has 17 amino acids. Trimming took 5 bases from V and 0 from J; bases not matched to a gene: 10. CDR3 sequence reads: CASSRQGGGRLNTEAFF. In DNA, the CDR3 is TGTGCCAGCAGTCGACAGGGGGGGGGAAGGTTGAACACTGAAGCTTTCTTT.

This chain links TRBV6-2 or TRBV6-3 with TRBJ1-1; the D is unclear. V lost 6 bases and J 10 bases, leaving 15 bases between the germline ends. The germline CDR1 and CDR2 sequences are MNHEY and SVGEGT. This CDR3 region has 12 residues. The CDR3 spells CASSSVEGRAFF. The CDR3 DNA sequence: TGTGCCAGCAGCTCCGTGGAGGGTAGAGCTTTCTTT.

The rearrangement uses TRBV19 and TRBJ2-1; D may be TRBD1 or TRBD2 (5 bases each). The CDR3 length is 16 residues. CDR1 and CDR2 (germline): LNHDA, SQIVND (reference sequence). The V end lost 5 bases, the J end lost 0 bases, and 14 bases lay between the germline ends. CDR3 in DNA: TGTGCCAGTAGTTACCTTGGGGGAAGCTCCTACAATGAGCAGTTCTTC. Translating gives CASSYLGGSSYNEQFF.

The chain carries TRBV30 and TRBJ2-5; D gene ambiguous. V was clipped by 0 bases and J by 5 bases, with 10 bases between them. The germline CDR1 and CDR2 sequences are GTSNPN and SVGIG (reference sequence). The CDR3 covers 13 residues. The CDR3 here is CAWSVRIRETQYF. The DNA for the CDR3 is TGTGCCTGGAGTGTAAGGATAAGGGAGACCCAGTACTTC.

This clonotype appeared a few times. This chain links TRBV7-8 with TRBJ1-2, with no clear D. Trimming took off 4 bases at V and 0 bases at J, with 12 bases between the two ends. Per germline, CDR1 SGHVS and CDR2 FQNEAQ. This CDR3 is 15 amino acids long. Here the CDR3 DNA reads TGTGCCAGCAGCTCAATTTCGGACCCTAACTATGGCTACACCTTC. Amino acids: CASSSISDPNYGYTF.

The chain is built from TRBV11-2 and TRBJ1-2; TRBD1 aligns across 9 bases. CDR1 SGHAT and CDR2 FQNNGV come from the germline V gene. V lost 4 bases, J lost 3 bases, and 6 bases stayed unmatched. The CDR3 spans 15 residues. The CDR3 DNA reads TGTGCCAGCAGCTCCCGACAGGGGGATTACTATGGCTACACCTTC. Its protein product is CASSSRQGDYYGYTF.

CDR3 DNA sequence: TGTGCCAGCACCCGGACAGAGAACTATGGCTACACCTTC. Its translation: CASTRTENYGYTF. The chain recombines TRBV12-3 or TRBV12-4 with TRBJ1-2; possibly TRBD1 for D (6 bases). V lost 7 bases to trimming and J lost 2 bases, with 11 bases between them. The CDR3 is made up of 13 amino acids.

CDR3 DNA: TGTGCCAGCAGGGACATAGCGGGAGATGGGGAGACCCAGTACTTC. Translated, it gives CASRDIAGDGETQYF. V is TRBV2 and J is TRBJ2-5; 9 bases align to TRBD2. The CDR3 sequence is 15 residues long. CDR1 and CDR2 (germline): SNHLY, FYNNEI. The V and J ends lost 6 bases and 5 bases, in that order; junction bases with no gene match: 10. Full variable domain (remainder filled in from reference TRBV2 and TRBJ2-5): EPEVTQTPSHQVTQMGQEVILRCVPISNHLYFYWYRQILGQKVEFLVSFYNNEISEKSEIFDDQFSVERPDGSNFTLKIRSTKLEDSAMYFCASRDIAGDGETQYFGPGTRLLVL.

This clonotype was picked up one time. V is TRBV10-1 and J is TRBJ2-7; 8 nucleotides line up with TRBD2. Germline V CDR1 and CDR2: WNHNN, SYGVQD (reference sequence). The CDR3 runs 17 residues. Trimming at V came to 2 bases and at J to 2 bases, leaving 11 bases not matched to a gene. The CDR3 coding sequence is TGCGCCAGCAGTGAGAGCGGCGAGCGGGGGCGCACCTACGAGCAGTACTTC. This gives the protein CASSESGERGRTYEQYF.

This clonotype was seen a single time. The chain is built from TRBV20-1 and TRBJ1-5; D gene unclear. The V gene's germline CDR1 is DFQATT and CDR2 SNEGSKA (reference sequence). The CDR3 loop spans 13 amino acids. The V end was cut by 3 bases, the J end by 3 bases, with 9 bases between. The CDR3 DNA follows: TGCAGTGCTAGGAAGGGTGACAATCAGCCCCAGCATTTT. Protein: CSARKGDNQPQHF.

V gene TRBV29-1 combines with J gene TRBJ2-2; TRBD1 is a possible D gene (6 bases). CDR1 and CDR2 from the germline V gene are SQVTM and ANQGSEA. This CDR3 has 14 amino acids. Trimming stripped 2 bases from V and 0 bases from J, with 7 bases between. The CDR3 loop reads CSVEKGANTGELFF. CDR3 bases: TGCAGCGTTGAAAAGGGGGCGAACACCGGGGAGCTGTTTTTT.

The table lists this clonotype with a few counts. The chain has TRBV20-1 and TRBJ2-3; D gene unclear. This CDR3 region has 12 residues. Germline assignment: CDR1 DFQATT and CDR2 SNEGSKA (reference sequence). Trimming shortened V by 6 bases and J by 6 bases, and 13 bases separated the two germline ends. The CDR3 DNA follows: TGCAGTGCAGCCGGCTCTATGGATACGCAGTATTTT. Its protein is CSAAGSMDTQYF.

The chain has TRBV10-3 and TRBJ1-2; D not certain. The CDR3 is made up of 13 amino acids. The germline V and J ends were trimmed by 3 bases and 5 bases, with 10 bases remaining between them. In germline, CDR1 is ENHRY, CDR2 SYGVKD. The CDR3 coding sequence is TGTGCCATCAGTGACCTGACCCAGTATGGCTACACCTTC. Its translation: CAISDLTQYGYTF.

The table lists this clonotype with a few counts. CDR3: CATSQLAAQETQYF. CDR3 in DNA: TGTGCCACCAGCCAACTAGCGGCGCAAGAGACCCAGTACTTC. The chain uses TRBV15 and TRBJ2-5, with TRBD2 matching over 8 bases. The CDR3 is 14 residues long. With V trimmed by 5 bases and J by 2 bases, 4 bases remained unmatched. Germline V gives CDR1 LNHNV, CDR2 YYDKDF (reference sequence).

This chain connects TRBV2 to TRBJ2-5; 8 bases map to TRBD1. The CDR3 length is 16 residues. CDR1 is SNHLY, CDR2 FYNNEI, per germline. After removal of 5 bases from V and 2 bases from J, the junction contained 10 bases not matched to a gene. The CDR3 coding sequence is TGTGCCAGCAGTTTACGCCGGACAGGGACTCAAGAGACCCAGTACTTC. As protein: CASSLRRTGTQETQYF.

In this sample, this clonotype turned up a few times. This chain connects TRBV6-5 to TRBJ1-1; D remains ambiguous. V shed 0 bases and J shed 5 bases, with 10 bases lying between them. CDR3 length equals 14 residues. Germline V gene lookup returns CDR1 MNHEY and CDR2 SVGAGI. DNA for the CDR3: TGTGCCAGCAGTTACTCGGACCGGAGGACTGAAGCTTTCTTT. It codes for CASSYSDRRTEAFF.

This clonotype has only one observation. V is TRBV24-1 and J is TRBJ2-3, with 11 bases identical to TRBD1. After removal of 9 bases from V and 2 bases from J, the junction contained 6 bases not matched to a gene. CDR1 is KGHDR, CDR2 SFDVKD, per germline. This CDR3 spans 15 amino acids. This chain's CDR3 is CATGQGARNTDTQYF. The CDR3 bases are TGTGCCACCGGACAGGGGGCGCGAAACACAGATACGCAGTATTTT.

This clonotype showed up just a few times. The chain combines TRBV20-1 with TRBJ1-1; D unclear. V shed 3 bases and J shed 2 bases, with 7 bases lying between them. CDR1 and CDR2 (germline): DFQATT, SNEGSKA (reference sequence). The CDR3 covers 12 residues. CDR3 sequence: CSASPRNTEAFF. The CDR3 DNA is TGCAGTGCTAGTCCGCGTAACACTGAAGCTTTCTTT.

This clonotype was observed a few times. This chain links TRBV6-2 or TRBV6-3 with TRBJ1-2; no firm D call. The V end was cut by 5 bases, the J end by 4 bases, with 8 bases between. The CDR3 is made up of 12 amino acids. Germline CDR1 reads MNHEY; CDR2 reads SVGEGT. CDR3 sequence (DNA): TGTGCCAGCAGTCCCCGACCCTATGGCTACACCTTC. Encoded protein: CASSPRPYGYTF.

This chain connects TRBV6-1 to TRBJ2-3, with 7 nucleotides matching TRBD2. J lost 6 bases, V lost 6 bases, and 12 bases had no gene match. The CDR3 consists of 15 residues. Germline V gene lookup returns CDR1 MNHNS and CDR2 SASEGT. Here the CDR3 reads CASRGPGLTRDTQYF. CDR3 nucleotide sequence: TGTGCCAGCAGAGGACCGGGACTAACAAGGGATACGCAGTATTTT.